This TCR beta chain was found in a study of blood T cells in healthy people across ages. General study results and limits: Among long-lived donors, naive CD4+ cells were more numerous and diversity higher than in aged donors.

A second PCR of about 7 to 12 cycles used a sample-barcoded 5' primer and a J-beta primer mix. TCRdb reanalysed the 5' RACE reads using MiXCR and keeps one entry per CDR3 protein. Of roughly 550,000 distinct CDR3 sequences in the sample, 24% were seen once. CDR1 is SNHLY, CDR2 FYNNEI, per germline. Trimming stripped 4 bases from V and 2 bases from J, with 9 bases between. The CDR3 has 14 amino acids. The table lists this clonotype with a count of one. Its antigen is not identified. The same sample was also used in a study of T cells of mothers and their children.

The rearrangement links TRBV2 to TRBJ2-4, with D possibly matching TRBD1 (5 bases). Source material: blood. This TCR derives from a boy aged 10-17 years in good health. DNA of the CDR3: TGTGCCAGCAGTGTTCAGGACACCAAAAACATTCAGTACTTC. Translation: CASSVQDTKNIQYF.